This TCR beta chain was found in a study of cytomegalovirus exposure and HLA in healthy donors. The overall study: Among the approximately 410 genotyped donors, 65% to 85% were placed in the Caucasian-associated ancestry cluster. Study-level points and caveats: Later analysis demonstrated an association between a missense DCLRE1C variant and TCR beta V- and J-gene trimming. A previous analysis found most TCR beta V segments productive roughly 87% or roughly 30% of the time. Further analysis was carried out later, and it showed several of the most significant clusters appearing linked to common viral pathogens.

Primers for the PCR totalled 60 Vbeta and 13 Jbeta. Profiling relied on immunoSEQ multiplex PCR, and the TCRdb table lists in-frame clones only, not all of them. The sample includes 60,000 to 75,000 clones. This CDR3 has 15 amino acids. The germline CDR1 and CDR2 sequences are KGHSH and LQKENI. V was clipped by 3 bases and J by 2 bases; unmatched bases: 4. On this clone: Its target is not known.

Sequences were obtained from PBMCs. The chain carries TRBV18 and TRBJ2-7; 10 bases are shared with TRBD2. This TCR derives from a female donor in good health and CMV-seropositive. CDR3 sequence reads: CASSPDTSGAYEQYF. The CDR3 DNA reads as TGTGCCAGCTCACCCGATACTAGCGGGGCCTACGAGCAGTACTTC.